A single sample gave rise to the 13 T cell receptor beta chains below, sequenced in a study of identifying expanded T cells in peripheral blood. Repertoires were generated with immunoSEQ multiplex PCR, while TCRdb's copy carries only in-frame clones and drops some. The sample consists of some 120,000 clones, about 80% of them appearing once. The sample consisted of blood. The receptors were gathered from a person aged 18 to 70 in good health.

V usage is TRBV2 and J usage is TRBJ1-6, with D maybe TRBD1 (6 bases). Germline V gene sequence: CDR1 SNHLY, CDR2 FYNNEI. This CDR3 spans 18 amino acids. Trimming removed 3 bases from V and 0 bases from J, with 15 bases in between. CDR3 region: CASSEETGISSYNSPLHF. The CDR3 DNA is TGTGCCAGCAGTGAGGAGACAGGCATAAGCTCCTATAATTCACCCCTCCACTTT.

The chain employs TRBV18 and TRBJ1-4; D gene unclear. Germline values: CDR1 KGHSH, CDR2 LQKENI. V was pared by 5 bases and J by 0 bases, with 19 bases between. CDR3 length: 18 amino acids. DNA for the CDR3: TGTGCCAGCTCAGAGGGTTCCCACACCTTTGCAACTAATGAAAAACTGTTTTTT. Translating gives CASSEGSHTFATNEKLFF.

V gene TRBV7-2 combines with J gene TRBJ2-3; D remains ambiguous. CDR1 and CDR2 from the germline V gene are SGHTA and FQGNSA. The V end was cut by 0 bases, the J end by 2 bases, with 3 bases between. This CDR3 has 13 residues. The CDR3 DNA reads TGTGCCAGCAGCTTAGCGTTCACAGATACGCAGTATTTT. This codes for CASSLAFTDTQYF. Based on the CDR3 plus reference TRBV7-2 and TRBJ2-3, the full variable domain is GAGVSQSPSNKVTEKGKDVELRCDPISGHTALYWYRQSLGQGLEFLIYFQGNSAPDKSGLPSDRFSAERTGGSVSTLTIQRTQQEDSAVYLCASSLAFTDTQYFGPGTRLTVL.

V gene TRBV4-1 combines with J gene TRBJ2-1; D unclear. Germline values: CDR1 MGHRA, CDR2 YSYEKL. The length of the CDR3 is 17 residues. V was clipped by 0 bases and J by 0 bases, with 12 bases between them. CDR3 DNA: TGCGCCAGCAGCCAAGATCCATCAGCGAGCTCCTACAATGAGCAGTTCTTC. Residues: CASSQDPSASSYNEQFF.

This clone was seen a single time. CDR3: CASSSYRGWNSPLHF. DNA for the CDR3: TGTGCCAGCAGTTCCTACAGGGGATGGAATTCACCCCTCCACTTT. The chain links TRBV6-1 to TRBJ1-6, with TRBD1 identical over 7 bases. Germline V gene lookup returns CDR1 MNHNS and CDR2 SASEGT. This CDR3 comprises 15 residues. V trimming: 5 bases; J trimming: 7 bases; junction bases outside the gene matches: 8.

The chain has TRBV7-9 and TRBJ1-1; D might be TRBD1 (5 bases). Germline V gives CDR1 SEHNR, CDR2 FQNEAQ (reference sequence). Trimming cost V 5 bases and J 8 bases, with 15 bases left between them. The CDR3 has 13 amino acids. CDR3 in DNA: TGTGCCAGCAGCCCAGGGCGGGATCCGGAAGCTTTCTTT. Translated, it gives CASSPGRDPEAFF.

The V and J genes are TRBV7-2 and TRBJ1-5, with D uncertain. Per the germline V gene, CDR1 is SGHTA and CDR2 is FQGNSA. V was clipped by 2 bases and J by 11 bases, with 19 bases between them. The CDR3 contains 15 residues. Here the CDR3 reads CASSLRIDPQAAQHF. CDR3 nucleotide sequence: TGTGCCAGCAGCTTAAGAATTGACCCTCAGGCTGCCCAGCATTTT.

The rearrangement links TRBV10-3 to TRBJ1-5, with D uncertain. Germline CDR1 ENHRY, CDR2 SYGVKD. The ends were cut back, 10 bases at V and 0 bases at J, with 13 bases in the middle. This CDR3 spans 14 amino acids. The CDR3 reads CATRTDYSNQPQHF. CDR3 in DNA: TGTGCCACTCGGACCGATTATAGCAATCAGCCCCAGCATTTT.

V and J are TRBV5-1 and TRBJ2-3, with 9 bases identical to TRBD2. CDR3 length: 14 residues. The germline V gene encodes CDR1 SGHRS and CDR2 YFSETQ. V gave up 6 bases and J gave up 1 base; unmatched junction bases: 3. The CDR3 loop is CASNSGGGTDTQYF. The CDR3 bases are TGCGCCAGCAATAGCGGGGGTGGCACAGATACGCAGTATTTT.

Here the CDR3 reads CASSEQSNYGYTF. For the CDR3, the DNA is TGTGCCAGCAGTGAGCAAAGTAACTATGGCTACACCTTC. V and J are TRBV2 and TRBJ1-2; D unclear. Trimming removed 3 bases from V and 1 base from J, with 6 bases in between. In germline, CDR1 is SNHLY, CDR2 FYNNEI. This CDR3 contains 13 residues.

The chain has TRBV2 and TRBJ2-3; D gene ambiguous. V was trimmed by 4 bases and J by 4 bases, leaving 15 bases between them. Germline V gives CDR1 SNHLY, CDR2 FYNNEI. The CDR3 runs to 15 residues. CDR3 residues: CASSGSLRRPDTQYF. DNA of the CDR3: TGTGCCAGCAGTGGGTCCCTACGTAGGCCAGATACGCAGTATTTT.

The V call is TRBV7-2, the J call TRBJ2-5, with D uncertain. The length of the CDR3 is 10 residues. Germline V gene sequence: CDR1 SGHTA, CDR2 FQGNSA. V was shortened by 1 base and J by 6 bases, with 0 bases between the two germline ends. The CDR3 loop is CASSLETQYF. Here the CDR3 DNA reads TGTGCCAGCAGCTTAGAGACCCAGTACTTC.

This clone showed up just a few times. The V call is TRBV18, the J call TRBJ1-6; 10 bases match TRBD1. CDR1 is KGHSH, CDR2 LQKENI, per germline. The CDR3 consists of 16 residues. The J segment lost 10 bases and the V segment lost 2 bases, leaving 8 bases of the junction unmatched. CDR3 nucleotide sequence: TGTGCCAGCTCACCAATCCCGGGACAGGGGCGGTCACCCCTCCACTTT. Translation gives CASSPIPGQGRSPLHF. The full variable domain, rest sourced from reference TRBV18 and TRBJ1-6, is NAGVMQNPRHLVRRRGQEARLRCSPMKGHSHVYWYRQLPEEGLKFMVYLQKENIIDESGMPKERFSAEFPKEGPSILRIQQVVRGDSAAYFCASSPIPGQGRSPLHFGNGTRLTVT.